This is a list of T cell receptor beta chains from one sample in a study of T cell responses to AZD1222 COVID-19 vaccine. Some clones are missing from TCRdb's copy, which holds only in-frame ones; the method was immunoSEQ multiplex PCR. The table lists some 120,000 clones, about 89% of them singletons. The source material was peripheral blood, sampled on day 0 of AZD1222 vaccination. The source is an adult in good health. CDR3s include the opening cysteine and the closing phenylalanine or tryptophan. A D gene is named only where the DNA matches it firmly. Clone size is stated in some rows and not others, as once, few, many or a class when expanded.

j_gene: TRBJ1-1; d_gene: NA; v_gene: TRBV7-9; len: 13; abundance: NA; CDR3nt: TGTGCCAGCAGCTTAGGGGGGCAGCCCGAGGCTTTCTTT; CDR3aa: CASSLGGQPEAFF
j_gene: TRBJ2-3; d_gene: NA; v_gene: TRBV5-1; len: 14; abundance: NA; CDR3nt: TGCGCCAGCAGCTTGGAGGGTAGCACAGATACGCAGTATTTT; CDR3aa: CASSLEGSTDTQYF
j_gene: TRBJ2-7; d_gene: TRBD2; v_gene: TRBV7-8; len: 15; abundance: few; CDR3nt: TGTGCCAGCAGCGGCCCCGGGACTATTTCCTACGAGCAGTACTTC; CDR3aa: CASSGPGTISYEQYF
j_gene: TRBJ2-2; d_gene: NA; v_gene: TRBV10-3; len: 16; abundance: NA; CDR3nt: TGTGCCATCAGTGATCCTTCCTACCTGAACACCGGGGAGCTGTTTTTT; CDR3aa: CAISDPSYLNTGELFF
j_gene: TRBJ1-1; d_gene: NA; v_gene: TRBV11-2; len: 13; abundance: NA; CDR3nt: TGTGCCAGCAGCTTCTCCCTGGGCACTGAAGCTTTCTTT; CDR3aa: CASSFSLGTEAFF
j_gene: TRBJ2-6; d_gene: NA; v_gene: TRBV29-1; len: 14; abundance: NA; CDR3nt: TGCAGCGTTGAAGGGGGAGCTGGGGCCAACGTCCTGACTTTC; CDR3aa: CSVEGGAGANVLTF
j_gene: TRBJ2-1; d_gene: TRBD2; v_gene: TRBV19; len: 16; abundance: NA; CDR3nt: TGTGCCAGTAGGTTACTAGCGGGAGTGCCGTACAATGAGCAGTTCTTC; CDR3aa: CASRLLAGVPYNEQFF
j_gene: TRBJ2-5; d_gene: TRBD2; v_gene: TRBV3-1/TRBV3-2; len: 15; abundance: NA; CDR3nt: TGTGCCAGCAGCCAATTAGCGGGAGGGGCAGAGACCCAGTACTTC; CDR3aa: CASSQLAGGAETQYF
j_gene: TRBJ1-2; d_gene: NA; v_gene: TRBV12-2; len: 18; abundance: NA; CDR3nt: TGTGCAAGTCGCTTAGTTGCCGGGGCGAACCCTTCTAACTATGGCTACACCTTC; CDR3aa: CASRLVAGANPSNYGYTF
j_gene: TRBJ2-1; d_gene: TRBD2; v_gene: TRBV30; len: 14; abundance: NA; CDR3nt: TGTGCCTGGAGGGTACGCGGGAGGAGGAATGAGCAGTTCTTC; CDR3aa: CAWRVRGRRNEQFF
j_gene: TRBJ2-5; d_gene: NA; v_gene: TRBV11-2; len: 14; abundance: NA; CDR3nt: TGTGCCAGCAGCTTAATAGGGCGTTCGGAGACCCAGTACTTC; CDR3aa: CASSLIGRSETQYF
j_gene: TRBJ1-1; d_gene: NA; v_gene: TRBV6-5; len: 15; abundance: few; CDR3nt: TGTGCCAGCAGTTACTCAAGACTCCTGAACACTGAAGCTTTCTTT; CDR3aa: CASSYSRLLNTEAFF
j_gene: TRBJ1-1; d_gene: NA; v_gene: TRBV21-1; len: 15; abundance: NA; CDR3nt: TGTGCCAGCAGCAAAATGGAGTGGACGGACACTGAAGCTTTCTTT; CDR3aa: CASSKMEWTDTEAFF
j_gene: TRBJ2-7; d_gene: NA; v_gene: TRBV10-3; len: 13; abundance: NA; CDR3nt: TGTGCCATCAGTGATACAGCTCCCCACGAGCAGTACTTC; CDR3aa: CAISDTAPHEQYF
j_gene: TRBJ2-3; d_gene: TRBD1; v_gene: TRBV27; len: 18; abundance: NA; CDR3nt: TGTGCCAGCAGTTTACCGCCGGTTGGGACAGGGGCCACAGATACGCAGTATTTT; CDR3aa: CASSLPPVGTGATDTQYF
j_gene: TRBJ1-2; d_gene: NA; v_gene: TRBV7-9; len: 14; abundance: NA; CDR3nt: TGTGCCAGCAGCTTACAGGGTTTGACCTATGGCTACACCTTC; CDR3aa: CASSLQGLTYGYTF
j_gene: TRBJ2-1; d_gene: NA; v_gene: TRBV29-1; len: 13; abundance: NA; CDR3nt: TGCAGCGGACGTGGGGGGCCATCTACTGAGCAGTTCTTC; CDR3aa: CSGRGGPSTEQFF
j_gene: TRBJ1-2; d_gene: TRBD1; v_gene: TRBV6-5; len: 15; abundance: NA; CDR3nt: TGTGCCAGCAGGGCCGGGACAGGGGACAACTATGGCTACACCTTC; CDR3aa: CASRAGTGDNYGYTF
j_gene: TRBJ2-5; d_gene: TRBD2; v_gene: TRBV9; len: 16; abundance: NA; CDR3nt: TGTGCCAGCAGCGTAGAAGCTAGCGGGGGTACAGAGACCCAGTACTTC; CDR3aa: CASSVEASGGTETQYF
j_gene: TRBJ2-3; d_gene: NA; v_gene: TRBV11-2; len: 14; abundance: NA; CDR3nt: TGTGCCTCCGACGGCGGTCCTAGCACAGATACGCAGTATTTT; CDR3aa: CASDGGPSTDTQYF
j_gene: TRBJ1-1; d_gene: TRBD1; v_gene: TRBV27; len: 15; abundance: NA; CDR3nt: TGTGCCAGCAGTTTACGCGGGACAGTTAACACTGAAGCTTTCTTT; CDR3aa: CASSLRGTVNTEAFF
j_gene: TRBJ1-1; d_gene: TRBD1; v_gene: TRBV12-3/TRBV12-4; len: 13; abundance: NA; CDR3nt: TGTGCCAGCAGGGTAACAGGGGGGACTGAAGCTTTCTTT; CDR3aa: CASRVTGGTEAFF
j_gene: TRBJ1-1; d_gene: NA; v_gene: TRBV30; len: 13; abundance: NA; CDR3nt: TGTGCCTCGGCGACGGCCATGAACACTGAAGCTTTCTTT; CDR3aa: CASATAMNTEAFF
j_gene: TRBJ1-3; d_gene: NA; v_gene: TRBV10-3; len: 14; abundance: NA; CDR3nt: TGTGCCACCGGGGACTCCCGAGCAGGAAACACCATATATTTT; CDR3aa: CATGDSRAGNTIYF
j_gene: TRBJ1-6; d_gene: TRBD1; v_gene: TRBV30; len: 15; abundance: NA; CDR3nt: TGTGCCTTTGGAACCGGGACAGGGATGAATTCACCCCTCCACTTT; CDR3aa: CAFGTGTGMNSPLHF
j_gene: TRBJ1-2; d_gene: TRBD1; v_gene: TRBV7-9; len: 14; abundance: NA; CDR3nt: TGTGCCAGCAGCTTAGCGCTTGGGACAGGGACTTACACCTTC; CDR3aa: CASSLALGTGTYTF
j_gene: TRBJ1-1; d_gene: NA; v_gene: TRBV3-1/TRBV3-2; len: 15; abundance: NA; CDR3nt: TGTGCCAGCAGCCGGGGCGTCCCTGCAGGTCCTGAAGCTTTCTTT; CDR3aa: CASSRGVPAGPEAFF
j_gene: TRBJ1-2; d_gene: NA; v_gene: TRBV28; len: 12; abundance: few; CDR3nt: TGTGCCAGCAGGGGGCGATACGGCGGCTACACCTTC; CDR3aa: CASRGRYGGYTF
j_gene: TRBJ2-7; d_gene: TRBD2; v_gene: TRBV30; len: 18; abundance: NA; CDR3nt: TGTGCCTGGAGCGAAGAGACCCTGACTAGCGGTCGCTCCTACGAGCAGTACTTC; CDR3aa: CAWSEETLTSGRSYEQYF
j_gene: TRBJ2-7; d_gene: NA; v_gene: TRBV2; len: 14; abundance: NA; CDR3nt: TGTGCCAGCAGTGAAGGTGGCTCCTCCTACGAGCAGTACTTC; CDR3aa: CASSEGGSSYEQYF
j_gene: TRBJ2-7; d_gene: NA; v_gene: TRBV6-2/TRBV6-3; len: 15; abundance: once; CDR3nt: TGTGCCAGCAGTTACTTCGGGGTTTTGGACTACGAGCAGTACTTC; CDR3aa: CASSYFGVLDYEQYF
j_gene: TRBJ2-7; d_gene: NA; v_gene: TRBV12-3/TRBV12-4; len: 12; abundance: few; CDR3nt: TGTGCCAGCAGTTTCGGACTCTACGAGCAGTACTTC; CDR3aa: CASSFGLYEQYF
j_gene: TRBJ2-7; d_gene: NA; v_gene: TRBV3-1/TRBV3-2; len: 15; abundance: NA; CDR3nt: TGTGCCAGCAGCCCCCCGGGCAGAGACTACTACGAGCAGTACTTC; CDR3aa: CASSPPGRDYYEQYF
j_gene: TRBJ2-1; d_gene: TRBD1; v_gene: TRBV6-5; len: 15; abundance: NA; CDR3nt: TGTGCCAGCAGGGAGACAGGGAGAGGAAGGAATGAGCAGTTCTTC; CDR3aa: CASRETGRGRNEQFF
j_gene: TRBJ2-2; d_gene: NA; v_gene: TRBV12-3/TRBV12-4; len: 13; abundance: NA; CDR3nt: TGTGCCAGCAGTGAGCTTACCACCGGGGAGCTGTTTTTT; CDR3aa: CASSELTTGELFF
j_gene: TRBJ2-5; d_gene: NA; v_gene: TRBV5-1; len: 15; abundance: NA; CDR3nt: TGCGCCAGCAGCTTGGGGGGACTGACCCAAGAGACCCAGTACTTC; CDR3aa: CASSLGGLTQETQYF
j_gene: TRBJ1-5; d_gene: NA; v_gene: TRBV7-9; len: 14; abundance: NA; CDR3nt: TGTGCCAGCAGCTCAGGGATGGGCAATCAGCCCCAGCATTTT; CDR3aa: CASSSGMGNQPQHF
j_gene: TRBJ2-1; d_gene: NA; v_gene: TRBV10-3; len: 13; abundance: NA; CDR3nt: TGTGCCATCAGTGCGGAGACACACAATGAGCAGTTCTTC; CDR3aa: CAISAETHNEQFF
j_gene: TRBJ2-7; d_gene: TRBD1; v_gene: TRBV5-4; len: 14; abundance: NA; CDR3nt: TGTGCCAGCAGCGCGGACAGGGGAGACAACGAGCAGTACTTC; CDR3aa: CASSADRGDNEQYF
j_gene: TRBJ1-2; d_gene: NA; v_gene: TRBV2; len: 14; abundance: NA; CDR3nt: TGTGCCAGCAGTGTGGGAGCTCGCGGCTATGGCTACACCTTC; CDR3aa: CASSVGARGYGYTF
j_gene: TRBJ1-1; d_gene: TRBD1; v_gene: TRBV2; len: 15; abundance: many; CDR3nt: TGTGCCAGCAGTGAAGACCCAGGGGGGTACACTGAAGCTTTCTTT; CDR3aa: CASSEDPGGYTEAFF
j_gene: TRBJ1-2; d_gene: TRBD1; v_gene: TRBV12-3/TRBV12-4; len: 13; abundance: few; CDR3nt: TGTGCCAGCAGTAGAGACAGGGGGCTAGGCTACACCTTC; CDR3aa: CASSRDRGLGYTF
j_gene: TRBJ2-7; d_gene: TRBD2; v_gene: TRBV19; len: 17; abundance: NA; CDR3nt: TGTGCCAGTAGTCTCGTCGGCATTGTAGCGGGAGGACTCGAGCAGTACTTC; CDR3aa: CASSLVGIVAGGLEQYF
j_gene: TRBJ1-2; d_gene: NA; v_gene: TRBV10-1; len: 14; abundance: NA; CDR3nt: TGCGCCAGCAGTGACAGGGCCCCTAACTATGGCTACACCTTC; CDR3aa: CASSDRAPNYGYTF